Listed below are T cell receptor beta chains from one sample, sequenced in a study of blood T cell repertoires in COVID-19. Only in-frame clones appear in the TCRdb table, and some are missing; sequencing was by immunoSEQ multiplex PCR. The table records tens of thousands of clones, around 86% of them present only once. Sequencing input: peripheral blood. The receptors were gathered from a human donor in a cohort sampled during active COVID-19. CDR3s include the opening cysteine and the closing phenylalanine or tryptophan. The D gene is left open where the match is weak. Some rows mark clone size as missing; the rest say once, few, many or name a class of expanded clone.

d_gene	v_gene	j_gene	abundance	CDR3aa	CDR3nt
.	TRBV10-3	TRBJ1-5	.	CAISDPDRDSNQPQHF	TGTGCCATCAGTGACCCGGACAGAGATAGCAATCAGCCCCAGCATTTT
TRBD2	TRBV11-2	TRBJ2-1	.	CASSLDVGGREQFF	TGTGCCAGCAGCTTAGACGTCGGCGGGAGGGAGCAGTTCTTC
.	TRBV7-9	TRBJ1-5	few	CASSPDPFRGNQPQHF	TGTGCCAGCAGCCCCGACCCTTTTCGGGGCAATCAGCCCCAGCATTTT
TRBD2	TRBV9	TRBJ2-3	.	CASSVGQRGGGTDTQYF	TGTGCCAGCAGCGTAGGTCAGCGGGGGGGCGGCACAGATACGCAGTATTTT
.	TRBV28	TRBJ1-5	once	CASSLSGAQHF	TGTGCCAGCAGTCTCTCGGGGGCCCAGCATTTT
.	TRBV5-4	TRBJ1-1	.	CASSTLGRERTEAFF	TGTGCCAGCAGCACTTTGGGGAGGGAGCGCACTGAAGCTTTCTTT
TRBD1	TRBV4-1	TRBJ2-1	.	CASSQSTGAIGEQFF	TGCGCCAGCAGCCAATCGACAGGGGCAATTGGTGAGCAGTTCTTC
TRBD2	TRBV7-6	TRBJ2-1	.	CASSFGSKRERFSYNEQFF	TGTGCCAGCAGCTTTGGAAGTAAGCGGGAGAGATTCTCCTACAATGAGCAGTTCTTC
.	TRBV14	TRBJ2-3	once	CASSQDLDSSTDTQYF	TGTGCCAGCAGCCAAGATTTGGACTCTAGCACAGATACGCAGTATTTT
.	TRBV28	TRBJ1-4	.	CASSALPPGTYLEKLFF	TGTGCCAGCAGTGCGCTCCCTCCCGGGACATATCTTGAAAAACTGTTTTTT
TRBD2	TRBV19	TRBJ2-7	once	CASSSQAGSFYEQYF	TGTGCCAGTAGTAGCCAAGCGGGGTCCTTCTACGAGCAGTACTTC
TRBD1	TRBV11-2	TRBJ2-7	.	CASSLGVGQGYEQYF	TGTGCCAGCAGCTTGGGGGTTGGACAGGGCTACGAGCAGTACTTC
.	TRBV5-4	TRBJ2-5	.	CASSLAERIQETQYF	TGTGCCAGCAGCTTGGCGGAGCGCATCCAAGAGACCCAGTACTTC
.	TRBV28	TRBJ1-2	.	CASSAGLDGYTF	TGTGCCAGCAGTGCTGGCTTGGATGGCTACACCTTC
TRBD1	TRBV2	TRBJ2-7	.	CASNPGQGTYEQYF	TGTGCCAGCAACCCGGGACAGGGGACCTACGAGCAGTACTTC
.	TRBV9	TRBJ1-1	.	CASSVGQATEAFF	TGTGCCAGCAGCGTAGGCCAGGCCACTGAAGCTTTCTTT
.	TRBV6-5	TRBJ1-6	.	CASSSTGTVSSPLHF	TGTGCCAGCAGTTCCACCGGGACTGTGAGCTCACCCCTCCACTTT
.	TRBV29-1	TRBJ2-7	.	CSVDGKGAYEQYF	TGCAGCGTTGACGGGAAGGGAGCCTACGAGCAGTACTTC
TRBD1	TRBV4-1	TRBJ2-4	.	CASSQEGQRINIQYF	TGCGCCAGCAGCCAAGAGGGACAGCGGATAAACATTCAGTACTTC
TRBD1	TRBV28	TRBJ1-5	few	CASNEGARGPQHF	TGTGCCAGCAACGAGGGGGCGAGGGGGCCCCAGCATTTT
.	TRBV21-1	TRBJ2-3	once	CASSKEAASTDTQYF	TGTGCCAGCAGCAAAGAAGCGGCTAGCACAGATACGCAGTATTTT
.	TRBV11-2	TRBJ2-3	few	CASSSLAGMSTDTQYF	TGTGCCAGCAGCTCCCTTGCGGGGATGAGCACAGATACGCAGTATTTT
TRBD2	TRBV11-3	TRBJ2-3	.	CASSLSGGGSDTQYF	TGTGCCAGCAGCTTAAGTGGGGGGGGGTCAGATACGCAGTATTTT
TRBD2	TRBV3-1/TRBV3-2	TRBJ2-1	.	CASSPGRGGSYNEQFF	TGTGCCAGCAGCCCCGGACGGGGGGGCTCCTACAATGAGCAGTTCTTC
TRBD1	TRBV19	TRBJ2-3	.	CASSIGQGKDTQYF	TGTGCCAGTAGTATAGGACAGGGAAAAGATACGCAGTATTTT
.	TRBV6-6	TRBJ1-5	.	CATTPGRSNQPQHF	TGTGCCACCACCCCCGGGAGGAGCAATCAGCCCCAGCATTTT
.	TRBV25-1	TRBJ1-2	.	CASSESAVRGYTF	TGTGCCAGCAGTGAATCAGCGGTTAGGGGCTACACCTTC
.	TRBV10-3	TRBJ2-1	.	CAISEPGRGVTLNEQFF	TGTGCCATCAGTGAGCCGGGCAGGGGAGTGACCCTAAATGAGCAGTTCTTC
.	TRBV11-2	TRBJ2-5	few	CASSSQRMGAETQYF	TGTGCCAGCAGCTCACAAAGGATGGGAGCAGAGACCCAGTACTTC
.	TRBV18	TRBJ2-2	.	CASSPSDRNTGELFF	TGTGCCAGCTCACCCTCGGACAGAAACACCGGGGAGCTGTTTTTT
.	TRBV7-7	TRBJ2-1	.	CASSLSGSPGNEQFF	TGTGCCAGCAGCTTATCCGGGAGTCCGGGCAATGAGCAGTTCTTC
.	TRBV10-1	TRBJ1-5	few	CASSEPGQPQHF	TGCGCCAGCAGTGAACCGGGACAACCCCAGCATTTT
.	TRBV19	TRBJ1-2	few	CASSREYLYGYTF	TGTGCCAGTAGCCGAGAATACCTCTATGGCTACACCTTC
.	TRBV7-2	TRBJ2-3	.	CASSSPTSRVQYF	TGTGCCAGCAGCTCCCCAACTAGTCGGGTGCAGTATTTT
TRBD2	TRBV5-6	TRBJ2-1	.	CASRIAGDPYNEQFF	TGTGCCAGCAGAATCGCGGGGGATCCCTACAATGAGCAGTTCTTC
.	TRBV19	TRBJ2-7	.	CASSIEGPGNYEQYF	TGTGCCAGTAGTATAGAGGGCCCGGGGAACTACGAGCAGTACTTC
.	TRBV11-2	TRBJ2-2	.	CASSLDMNTGELFF	TGTGCCAGCAGCTTAGATATGAACACCGGGGAGCTGTTTTTT
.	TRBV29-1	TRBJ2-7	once	CSVDSPEGYEQYF	TGCAGCGTTGACTCCCCGGAGGGCTACGAGCAGTACTTC
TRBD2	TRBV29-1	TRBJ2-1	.	CSVEAASGGPFGEQFF	TGCAGCGTTGAGGCGGCTAGCGGGGGACCATTCGGAGAGCAGTTCTTC
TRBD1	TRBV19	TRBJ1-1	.	CASKDRGDEAFF	TGTGCCAGTAAGGACAGGGGAGATGAAGCTTTCTTT
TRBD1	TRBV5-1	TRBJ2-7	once	CASRLSGTGRYEQYF	TGCGCCAGCAGACTTTCGGGGACAGGGCGCTACGAGCAGTACTTC
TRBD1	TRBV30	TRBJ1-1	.	CAWSVHYRGNTEAFF	TGTGCCTGGAGTGTACACTACAGGGGGAACACTGAAGCTTTCTTT
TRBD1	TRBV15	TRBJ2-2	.	CATSRDSGGGTTGELFF	TGTGCCACCAGCAGAGATTCAGGGGGTGGGACCACCGGGGAGCTGTTTTTT
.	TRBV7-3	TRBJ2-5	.	CASSLIPKETQYF	TGTGCCAGCAGCTTAATTCCCAAAGAGACCCAGTACTTC
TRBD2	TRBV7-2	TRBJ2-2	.	CASSSRSGGSNTGELFF	TGTGCCAGCAGCTCTCGTAGCGGGGGGTCGAACACCGGGGAGCTGTTTTTT
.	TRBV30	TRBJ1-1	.	CAWEASELTEAFF	TGTGCCTGGGAGGCGTCGGAGCTTACTGAAGCTTTCTTT
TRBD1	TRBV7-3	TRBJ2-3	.	CASSLSGGQGRDTQYF	TGTGCCAGCAGCTTAAGTGGGGGACAGGGCAGAGATACGCAGTATTTT
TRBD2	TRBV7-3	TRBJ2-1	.	CASSLVGTSSHEQFF	TGTGCCAGCAGCTTAGTAGGGACTAGCTCCCATGAGCAGTTCTTC
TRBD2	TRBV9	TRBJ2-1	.	CASSVAGGRNEQFF	TGTGCCAGCAGCGTAGCGGGAGGGAGAAATGAGCAGTTCTTC
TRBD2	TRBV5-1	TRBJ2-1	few	CASSQEVAGGYEQFF	TGCGCCAGCAGTCAGGAGGTAGCGGGGGGCTATGAGCAGTTCTTC
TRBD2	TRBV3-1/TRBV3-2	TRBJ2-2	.	CASSPKEAGVGTGELFF	TGTGCCAGCAGCCCCAAAGAGGCGGGAGTAGGAACCGGGGAGCTGTTTTTT